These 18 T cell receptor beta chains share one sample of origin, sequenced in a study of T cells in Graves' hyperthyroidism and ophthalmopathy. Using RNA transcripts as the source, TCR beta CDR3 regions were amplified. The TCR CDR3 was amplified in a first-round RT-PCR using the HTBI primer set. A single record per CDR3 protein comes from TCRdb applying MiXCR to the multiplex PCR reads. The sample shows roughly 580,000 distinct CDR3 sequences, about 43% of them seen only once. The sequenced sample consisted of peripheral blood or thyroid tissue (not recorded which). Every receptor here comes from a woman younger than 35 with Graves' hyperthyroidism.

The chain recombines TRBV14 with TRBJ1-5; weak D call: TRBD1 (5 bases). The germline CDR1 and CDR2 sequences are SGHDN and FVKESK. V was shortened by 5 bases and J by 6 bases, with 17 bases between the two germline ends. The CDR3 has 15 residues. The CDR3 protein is CASSLDGAGGQPQHF. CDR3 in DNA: TGTGCCAGCAGCTTGGATGGGGCCGGGGGTCAGCCCCAGCATTTT.

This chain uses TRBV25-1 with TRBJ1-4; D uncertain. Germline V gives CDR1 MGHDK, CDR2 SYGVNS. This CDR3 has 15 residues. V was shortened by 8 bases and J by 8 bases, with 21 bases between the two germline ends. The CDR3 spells CASSPVSAAGEKLFF. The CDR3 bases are TGTGCCAGCTCACCAGTGTCAGCAGCGGGCGAAAAACTGTTTTTT.

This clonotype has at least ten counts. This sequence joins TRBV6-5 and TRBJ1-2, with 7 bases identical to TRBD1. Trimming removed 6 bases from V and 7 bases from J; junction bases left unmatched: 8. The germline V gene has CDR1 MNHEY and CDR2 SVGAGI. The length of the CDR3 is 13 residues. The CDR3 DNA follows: TGTGCCAGCAGGTCTAGACAGGGACCTGGCTACACCTTC. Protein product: CASRSRQGPGYTF.

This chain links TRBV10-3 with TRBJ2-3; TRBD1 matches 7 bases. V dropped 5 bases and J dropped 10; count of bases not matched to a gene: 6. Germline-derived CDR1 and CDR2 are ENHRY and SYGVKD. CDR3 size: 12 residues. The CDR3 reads CAISLGQVAQYF. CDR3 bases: TGTGCCATCAGTCTAGGACAGGTGGCGCAGTATTTT.

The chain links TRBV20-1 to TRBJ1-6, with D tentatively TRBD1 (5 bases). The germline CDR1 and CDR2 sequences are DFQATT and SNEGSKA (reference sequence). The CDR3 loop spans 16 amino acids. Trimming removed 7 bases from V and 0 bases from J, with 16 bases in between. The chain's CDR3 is CSVQRGSSSYNSPLHF. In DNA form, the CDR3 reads TGCAGTGTCCAGAGGGGTTCGAGCTCCTATAATTCACCCCTCCACTTT.

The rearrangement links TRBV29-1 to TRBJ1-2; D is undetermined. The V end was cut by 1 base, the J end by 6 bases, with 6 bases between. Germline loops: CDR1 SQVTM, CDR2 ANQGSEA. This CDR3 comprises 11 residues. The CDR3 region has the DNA TGCAGCGTTGAAGGTTCTGATGGCTACACCTTC. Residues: CSVEGSDGYTF.

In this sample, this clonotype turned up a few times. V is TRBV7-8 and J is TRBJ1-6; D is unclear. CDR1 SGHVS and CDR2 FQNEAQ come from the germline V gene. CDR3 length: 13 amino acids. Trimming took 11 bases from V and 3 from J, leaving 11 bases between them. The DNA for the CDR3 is TGTGCCTGGGCGGCAGACTATAATTCACCCCTCCACTTT. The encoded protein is CAWAADYNSPLHF.

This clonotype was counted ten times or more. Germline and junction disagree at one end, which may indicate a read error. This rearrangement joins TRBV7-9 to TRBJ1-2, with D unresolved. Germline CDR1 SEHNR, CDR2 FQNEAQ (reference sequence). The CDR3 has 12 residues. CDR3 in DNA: TGCGCCAGCAGCTTCGGGGAGGCGGGCTACACCTTC. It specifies CASSFGEAGYTF.

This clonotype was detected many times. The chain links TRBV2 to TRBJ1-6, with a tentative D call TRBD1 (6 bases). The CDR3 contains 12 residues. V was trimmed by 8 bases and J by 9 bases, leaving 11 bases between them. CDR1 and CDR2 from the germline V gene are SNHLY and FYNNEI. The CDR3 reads CASARGLSPLHF. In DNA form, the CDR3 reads TGTGCCAGCGCGCGGGGGCTTTCACCCCTCCACTTT.

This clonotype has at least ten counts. The CDR3: CASSEARQESAFF. The CDR3 nucleotides read TGTGCCAGCAGTGAAGCGAGGCAGGAGTCAGCTTTCTTT. The gene calls are TRBV2 and TRBJ1-1; D is undetermined. V lost 0 bases, J lost 10 bases, and 12 bases lay in between. In germline, CDR1 is SNHLY, CDR2 FYNNEI. The CDR3 loop spans 13 amino acids.

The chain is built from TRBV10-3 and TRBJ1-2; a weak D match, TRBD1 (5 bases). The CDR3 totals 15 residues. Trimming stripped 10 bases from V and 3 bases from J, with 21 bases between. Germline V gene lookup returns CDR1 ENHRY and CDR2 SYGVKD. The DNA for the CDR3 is TGTGCCAGCAGCCAAGCAACAGGAGGTCACTATGGCTACACCTTC. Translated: CASSQATGGHYGYTF.

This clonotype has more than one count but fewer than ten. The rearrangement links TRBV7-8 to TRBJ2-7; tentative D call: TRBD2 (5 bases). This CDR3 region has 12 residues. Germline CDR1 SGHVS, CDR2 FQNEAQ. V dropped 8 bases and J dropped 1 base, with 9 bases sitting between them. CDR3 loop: CASGRDSYEQYF. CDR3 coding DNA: TGTGCCAGCGGCCGGGATTCCTACGAGCAGTACTTC. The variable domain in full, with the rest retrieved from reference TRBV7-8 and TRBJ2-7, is GAGVSQSPRYKVAKRGQDVALRCDPISGHVSLFWYQQALGQGPEFLTYFQNEAQLDKSGLPSDRFFAERPEGSVSTLKIQRTQQEDSAVYLCASGRDSYEQYFGPGTRLTVT.

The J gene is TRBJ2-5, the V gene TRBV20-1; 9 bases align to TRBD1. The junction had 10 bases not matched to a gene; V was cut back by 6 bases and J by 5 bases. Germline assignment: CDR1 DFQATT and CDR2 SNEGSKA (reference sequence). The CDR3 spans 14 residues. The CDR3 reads CSAASDRGYETQYF. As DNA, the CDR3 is TGCAGTGCCGCCTCGGACAGGGGTTATGAGACCCAGTACTTC.

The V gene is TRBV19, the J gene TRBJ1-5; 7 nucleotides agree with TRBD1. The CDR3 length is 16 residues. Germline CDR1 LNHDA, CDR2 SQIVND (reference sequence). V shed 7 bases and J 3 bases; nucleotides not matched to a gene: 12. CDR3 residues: CASTSTGRYNNQPQHF. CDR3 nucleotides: TGTGCCAGTACCTCGACAGGGCGCTACAACAATCAGCCCCAGCATTTT.

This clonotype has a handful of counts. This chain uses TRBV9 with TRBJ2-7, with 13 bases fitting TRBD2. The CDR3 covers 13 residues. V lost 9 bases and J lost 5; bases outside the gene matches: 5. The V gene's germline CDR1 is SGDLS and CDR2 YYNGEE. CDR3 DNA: TGTGCCATTCGGACTAGCGGGAGTGACGAGCAGTACTTC. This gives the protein CAIRTSGSDEQYF.

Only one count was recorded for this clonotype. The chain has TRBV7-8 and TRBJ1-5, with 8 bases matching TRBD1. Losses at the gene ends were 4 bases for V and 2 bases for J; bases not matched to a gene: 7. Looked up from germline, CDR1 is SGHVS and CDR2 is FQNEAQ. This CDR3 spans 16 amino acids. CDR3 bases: TGTGCCAGCAGCTCGGGGACAGGTCGGGGCAATCAGCCCCAGCATTTT. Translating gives CASSSGTGRGNQPQHF.

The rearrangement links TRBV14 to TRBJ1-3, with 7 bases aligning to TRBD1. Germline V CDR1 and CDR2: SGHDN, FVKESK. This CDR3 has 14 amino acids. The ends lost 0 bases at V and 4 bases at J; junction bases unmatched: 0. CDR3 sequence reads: CASSQETGGNTIYF. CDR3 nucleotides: TGTGCCAGCAGCCAAGAGACAGGGGGAAACACCATATATTTT. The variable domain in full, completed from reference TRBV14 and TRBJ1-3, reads EAGVTQFPSHSVIEKGQTVTLRCDPISGHDNLYWYRRVMGKEIKFLLHFVKESKQDESGMPNNRFLAERTGGTYSTLKVQPAELEDSGVYFCASSQETGGNTIYFGEGSWLTVV.

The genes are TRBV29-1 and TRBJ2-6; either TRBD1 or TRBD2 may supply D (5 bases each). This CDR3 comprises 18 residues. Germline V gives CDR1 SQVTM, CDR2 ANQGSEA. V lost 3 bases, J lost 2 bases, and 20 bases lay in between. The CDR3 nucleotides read TGCAGCGTTGACATCCGGGACCCGCGGGTTCCTGGGGCCAACGTCCTGACTTTC. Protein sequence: CSVDIRDPRVPGANVLTF.